What follows describes a single T cell receptor beta chain. The data originate from a study of Tregs in tolerant kidney transplant recipients. Libraries were prepared by immunoSEQ multiplex PCR; TCRdb keeps only in-frame clonotypes and omits some of them. The top ten hold approximately 16% of the sample, which has tens of thousands of clones, around 90% seen once. Germline CDR1 is SEHNR and CDR2 is FQNEAQ (reference sequence). V was shortened by 3 bases and J by 6 bases, with 6 bases between the two germline ends. This CDR3 is 12 amino acids long. The nonmyeloablative bone marrow transplants came from related graft donors, with transient mixed chimerism.

The sequences come from CD8+ T cells from blood (PBMCs), collected 24 months after the transplant. The receptor's source is a human patient who received a combined kidney and bone marrow transplant. Some of these T cells may belong to the graft donor. V gene TRBV7-9 combines with J gene TRBJ2-1; no clear D gene. CDR3 amino acids: CASSFQVNEQFF. CDR3 sequence (DNA): TGTGCCAGCAGCTTCCAGGTCAATGAGCAGTTCTTC.